This TCR beta chain originates from a study of blood T cell repertoires in COVID-19. Study-level background: The samples span acute and convalescent COVID-19 from the United States, Italy and Spain. T cells, B-cell-depleted T cells, or PBMCs provided the cDNA or gDNA that served as material.

The trim removed 4 bases at V and 8 bases at J, leaving 4 bases unmatched. The CDR3 is made up of 12 amino acids. Germline lookup yields CDR1 KGHDR and CDR2 SFDVKD. Source study methods: For nucleated cells, counts were estimated from reference gene primer amplification. Repertoires were generated with immunoSEQ multiplex PCR, while TCRdb's copy carries only in-frame clones and drops some. The V and J calls and clone size were taken over from that table, and D and trimming were inferred from the DNA. Of around 300,000 clones in the sample, 75% to 90% were seen once. V is TRBV24-1 and J is TRBJ2-7; 7 bases are shared with TRBD2. Sample: peripheral blood. The clonotype was recovered from a woman in her forties who had recovered from COVID-19. CDR3 loop: CATSDGGTQQYF. The DNA for the CDR3 is TGTGCCACCAGTGACGGGGGGACCCAGCAGTACTTC.